This TCR beta chain was identified during a study of cytomegalovirus exposure and HLA in healthy donors. Whole-study results and caveats: Segments of the TCR beta V type were, in most cases, productive about 87% or about 30% of the time in an earlier analysis. According to the study, roughly 180 TCR beta chains were cytomegalovirus-associated. It is likely that the observed cluster of highly shared sequence variants was a sequencing artifact.

J was trimmed by 6 bases and V by 6 bases; bases with no gene match: 9. Germline V lookup: CDR1 MNHNS, CDR2 SASEGT. CDR3 length equals 14 residues. The PCR contained 60 Vbeta and 13 Jbeta primers. Repertoires were generated with immunoSEQ multiplex PCR, while TCRdb's copy carries only in-frame clones and drops some. The sample lists some 110,000 clones; 65% to 80% were seen once. With respect to this clone: The antigen is unknown.

The receptor was derived from a male donor in good health and CMV-seronegative. The chain carries TRBV6-1 and TRBJ1-2; the match to TRBD1 covers 8 bases. What was sequenced was PBMCs. This chain's CDR3 is CASRTGQGGDGYTF. CDR3 bases: TGTGCCAGCAGGACCGGACAGGGCGGTGATGGCTACACCTTC.